The entry that follows covers one TCR beta chain sequence. Its antigen remains undetermined. Within one base of it there is no much larger clone, and no base qualities were kept. The germline V gene (reference sequence) provides CDR1 WNHNN and CDR2 SYGVQD. Reading from cysteine to phenylalanine, the CDR3 counts 15 amino acids. Left in the record is the CDR3 DNA by itself, 45 bases read in frame from the first base. At the junction V is shortened by 3 bases and J by 0 bases, with 9 bases in between. One collaborating source in Seattle enrolled patients during active infection and followed them longitudinally through the course of disease. Each collaborating institution followed its own protocols to collect whole blood in K2EDTA tubes. For TCRbeta analysis, collaborator samples were shipped as frozen whole blood, as isolated PBMCs, or as DNA extracted from either sample type. TCRbeta CDR3 regions were amplified from genomic DNA by means of the immunoSEQ Assay, a bias-controlled multiplex PCR. Regarding the original processing steps: The number of nucleated cells in each sample was estimated by amplification of reference gene primers within the assay. To quantify the absolute abundance of each unique TCRbeta CDR3 rearrangement, sequence reads were collapsed and filtered. For each sample, productive Simpson clonality was calculated by taking the square root of Simpson's diversity index across productive rearrangements. What TCRdb holds here is the immuneACCESS table cut down to in-frame rearrangements. Part of the clones is not present; checked against another copy, under half of the missing clones reflect an unresolved V gene, and the others are unexplained. V and J calls and clone size are given by that table; D and trimming were obtained from the DNA. The sample table shows under 95,000 clones, and approximately 89% are seen once. Together, the top ten hold 2.5% to 3% of the sample.

The data stem from a study of blood T cell repertoires in COVID-19 (dated by TCRdb to 2018 to 2021). Context from the whole study: Samples from collaborators originated in the United States, Italy and Spain and spanned both the acute and convalescent phases of COVID-19. The material from the prospective study consisted of cDNA or gDNA derived from T cells, B-cell-depleted T cells, or PBMCs. Subjects who had been exposed to COVID-19, were actively infected with it, or had recovered from it provided the deeply sampled blood TCRbeta repertoires that made up the dataset. The repertoires were released in a freely available public database meant as a resource for research on the immune response to SARS-CoV-2. Samples came from the ongoing ImmuneRACE study (first 160 participants) plus 1,254 subjects from 6 global collaborators. A de-identified subject ID, COVID-19 status, age in years and sex were almost always included in the sample metadata. Where available, HLA class I and class II types were obtained from metadata supplied by the sample provider rather than from assay-based typing.

Results the study describes overall, beyond this receptor: How much clinical and demographic metadata was included differed by source and by participant, and the metadata was provided uncurated.

The sample taken for sequencing was peripheral blood. The sequence came from a man aged 50-60 years with COVID-19, enrolled during active disease. The chain links TRBV10-1 with TRBJ1-5; too little of a D gene remains to name it. CDR3 region: CASSDPPGSNQPQHF. Here is the DNA: TGCGCCAGCAGTGATCCACCAGGTAGCAATCAGCCCCAGCATTTT.